The clone carrying this TCR beta chain was counted between two and nine times. Its antigen is unidentified. The iRepertoire nested amplicon-rescue multiplex PCR amplified TCR alpha and beta CDR3s from RNA. Tissue mRNA or PBMC total RNA, roughly 90-400 ng, went into one-step reverse transcription and amplification. TCRdb recomputed calls from the multiplex PCR reads with MiXCR, one row per CDR3 protein. Among 400,000 or so distinct CDR3 sequences listed, roughly two fifths were seen once. This specimen comes from a study of glioma-infiltrating T cells. Study information: Presurgical dexamethasone in glioma patients lasted six or fewer days.

Study-level points and caveats: CDR3 overlap between tissue and blood was very small. Tissue-blood divergence was below expectation in non-neoplastic patients, above in gliomas.

The CDR3 totals 15 residues. V was shortened by 5 bases and J by 0 bases, with 12 bases between the two germline ends. The germline V gene encodes CDR1 MDHEN and CDR2 SYDVKM. The receptor's source is a human donor with low-grade glioma or glioblastoma, undergoing nonglioma brain surgery, or in good health (not recorded which). The chain couples TRBV28 to TRBJ2-3; the D gene could be TRBD1 or TRBD2 (5 bases each). The sample taken for sequencing was glioma tissue, nonneoplastic brain tissue, or PBMCs (not recorded which). CDR3 nucleotides: TGTGCCAGCAGTCCCGTCTGGGGGAGCACAGATACGCAGTATTTT. Its protein is CASSPVWGSTDTQYF.